This T cell receptor beta chain emerged from a study of blood T cell repertoires in COVID-19. At the level of the study: PBMCs, B-cell-depleted T cells, or T cells provided the cDNA or gDNA that made up the material.

Remarks on this clone: The identical CDR3 is also encoded by other nucleotide sequences in the sample.

This CDR3 is 11 amino acids long. CDR1 and CDR2 (germline): MDHEN, SYDVKM. V was shortened by 5 bases and J by 4 bases, with 3 bases between the two germline ends. This table comes from immunoSEQ multiplex PCR, and its TCRdb copy is limited to in-frame clones, with some not included. The sample holds about 63,000 clones, about nine tenths seen once. The V call is TRBV28, the J call TRBJ2-1; the D is unclear. The sequence derives from a man in his fifties or sixties with active COVID-19. Input material: peripheral blood. CDR3 coding DNA: TGTGCCAGCAGTCTGTACAATGAGCAGTTCTTC. It translates to CASSLYNEQFF. The full variable domain, its missing parts supplied by reference TRBV28 and TRBJ2-1, is DVKVTQSSRYLVKRTGEKVFLECVQDMDHENMFWYRQDPGLGLRLIYFSYDVKMKEKGDIPEGYSVSREKKERFSLILESASTNQTSMYLCASSLYNEQFFGPGTRLTVL.